What follows are 5 T cell receptor beta chains derived from one specimen sequenced in a study of Graves' ophthalmopathy and Graves' hyperthyroidism. The study amplified TCR beta CDR3 regions using RNA transcripts. First-round RT-PCR employed HTBI primers, with a second-round multiplex PCR after it. TCRdb re-derived calls from the multiplex PCR reads in MiXCR, one entry per CDR3 protein. The sample contains 240,000 or so distinct CDR3 sequences, about 46% of which appear only once. Sequencing was carried out using peripheral blood. The receptors derive from an adult man with Graves' ophthalmopathy.

CDR3 DNA: TGTGCCAGCAGCGCAGACCCGAGCGGGTCTCGGGAGACCCAGTACTTC. Its protein is CASSADPSGSRETQYF. V and J are TRBV7-8 and TRBJ2-5; a weak D match, TRBD2 (6 bases). Trimming took off 5 bases at V and 5 bases at J, with 21 bases between the two ends. CDR3 length equals 16 residues. In germline, CDR1 is SGHVS, CDR2 FQNEAQ.

The chain recombines TRBV24-1 with TRBJ2-2, with a tentative D call TRBD1 (6 bases). The CDR3 consists of 16 residues. V lost 8 bases, J lost 1 base, and 16 bases lay in between. Germline CDR1 and CDR2: KGHDR and SFDVKD. Written as DNA, the CDR3 is TGTGCCACCACCCCCTCCGGCAGGGGGAACACCGGGGAGCTGTTTTTT. It specifies CATTPSGRGNTGELFF.

The chain uses TRBV11-3 and TRBJ1-2, with 7 bases matching TRBD1. The V gene end was trimmed by 11 bases and the J gene end by 5 bases; junction bases not matched to a gene: 11. This CDR3 is 13 amino acids long. CDR1 is SGHNT, CDR2 YENEEA, per germline. The chain's CDR3 is CAVTGQGLYGYTF. DNA for the CDR3: TGTGCCGTGACAGGGCAGGGTTTGTATGGCTACACCTTC. Filled out from reference TRBV11-3 and TRBJ1-2, the complete variable domain reads EAGVVQSPRYKIIEKKQPVAFWCNPISGHNTLYWYLQNLGQGPELLIRYENEEAVDDSQLPKDRFSAERLKGVDSTLKIQPAELGDSAVYLCAVTGQGLYGYTFGSGTRLTVV.

The J gene is TRBJ2-5, the V gene TRBV9; either TRBD1 or TRBD2 may supply D (5 bases each). The CDR3 totals 13 residues. Germline-derived CDR1 and CDR2 are SGDLS and YYNGEE. V lost 6 bases and J 2 bases, leaving 11 bases between the germline ends. The CDR3 bases are TGTGCCAGCAACCGGGACCAACAAGAGACCCAGTACTTC. It specifies CASNRDQQETQYF. Together with reference TRBV9 and TRBJ2-5, the CDR3 gives the full variable domain: DSGVTQTPKHLITATGQRVTLRCSPRSGDLSVYWYQQSLDQGLQFLIQYYNGEERAKGNILERFSAQQFPDLHSELNLSSLELGDSALYFCASNRDQQETQYFGPGTRLLVL.

This clonotype has a handful of counts. CDR3 sequence reads: CASSWTPTPNYGYTF. As DNA, the CDR3 is TGTGCCAGCAGCTGGACACCTACTCCTAACTATGGCTACACCTTC. The V call is TRBV7-2, the J call TRBJ1-2; TRBD1 might be the D (5 bases). CDR1 SGHTA and CDR2 FQGNSA come from the germline V gene. This CDR3 has 15 residues. The V end was cut by 4 bases, the J end by 0 bases, with 12 bases between.